One and the same sample provided the 18 T cell receptor beta chains below, sequenced in a study of T cell clonality in common variable immunodeficiency. General observations from the study: Common variable immunodeficiency TCR beta sequences reportedly had fewer deletions and N-nucleotide insertions.

The assay was immunoSEQ multiplex PCR, and TCRdb's table has in-frame clones only and misses some. Its clone listing holds about 15,000 clones. Their antigen targets remain unknown. Sequencing was done on a sample of peripheral blood mononuclear cells. The receptors were gathered from a human donor with common variable immunodeficiency.

Remarks on this clone: The read is 3 residues too short to cover the CDR3 end, so that end is filled in from the germline J gene. The chain uses TRBV29-1 and TRBJ1-5; 9 bases fit TRBD1. CDR3 length: 13 residues. CDR1 and CDR2 (germline): SQVTM, ANQGSEA. Trimming cost V 5 bases and J 6 bases; bases outside gene matches: 5. The CDR3 loop reads CSVRDREFQPQHF. The sequenced CDR3 bases are TGCAGCGTTAGGGACAGGGAATTTCAGCCC.

This clone is called medium-sized (0.01 to 0.1%) based on its frequency. Read data end 3 residues before the CDR3 end; the end is taken from the germline J gene. This sample includes further DNA sequences coding for the same CDR3. The chain carries TRBV7-2 and TRBJ2-7; D might be TRBD1 (5 bases). Germline CDR1 reads SGHTA; CDR2 reads FQGNSA. V was trimmed by 3 bases and J by 3 bases, leaving 9 bases between them. The CDR3 is 13 amino acids. The sequenced part of the CDR3 DNA is TGTGCCAGCAGCTTCTCAGGGCGCTACGAG. It yields the protein CASSFSGRYE. Given in full, the CDR3 is CASSFSGRYEQYF.

As concerns this clone: The sequence runs out 3 residues before the end of the CDR3; the remainder is reconstructed from the germline J gene. V gene TRBV2 combines with J gene TRBJ1-5, with TRBD1 as a possible D gene (6 bases). This CDR3 has 14 residues. The V gene's germline CDR1 is SNHLY and CDR2 FYNNEI. The V end lost 6 bases, the J end lost 3 bases, and 12 bases lay between the germline ends. The sequenced CDR3 bases are TGTGCCAGCAGGACAGGTACGGCCAATCAGCCC. Translating it yields CASRTGTANQP. The full CDR3 protein is CASRTGTANQPQHF.

A word on this clone: Read sequence stops 3 residues before the CDR3 end, and the germline J gene provides the missing end. The chain carries TRBV19 and TRBJ2-2; unclear D gene. This CDR3 spans 14 amino acids. V dropped 1 base and J dropped 1 base, with 4 bases sitting between them. The germline gives CDR1 LNHDA, CDR2 SQIVND (reference sequence). The CDR3 protein is CASSIGGNTGELFF. Incomplete CDR3 DNA: TGTGCCAGTAGTATAGGAGGGAACACCGGGGAG.

The covered CDR3 bases are TGTGCCAGCTCAGAACTTAACGATCAGCCC. Translating gives CASSELNDQP. From start to end, the CDR3 is CASSELNDQPQHF. The chain joins TRBV18 to TRBJ1-5, with D uncertain. The observed sequence ends 3 residues before the CDR3 terminus, with the missing tail filled in from the germline J gene. The CDR3 covers 13 residues. Per the germline V gene, CDR1 is KGHSH and CDR2 is LQKENI. Between the trimmed V and J ends, which lost 5 bases and 5 bases, there was a span of 10 bases.

On this clone itself: The CDR3 end falls 3 residues outside the read, so it is completed with the germline J gene. The V gene is TRBV20-1, the J gene TRBJ2-1; 7 bases are shared with TRBD2. The CDR3 has 13 residues. CDR1 and CDR2 (germline): DFQATT, SNEGSKA (reference sequence). V shed 6 bases, J shed 5 bases, and the junction held 7 bases outside the gene matches. CDR3 DNA, as far as it was read: TGCAGTGCAGATGGACTAGGAAACAATGAG. This gives the protein CSADGLGNNE. The CDR3 in its entirety is CSADGLGNNEQFF.

Concerning this clone itself: The CDR3 end is not reached by the read, which stops 3 residues before it; the germline J gene fills it in. This sequence joins TRBV7-8 and TRBJ2-7; tentatively, D is TRBD1 (7 bases). Germline values: CDR1 SGHVS, CDR2 FQNEAQ. The CDR3 runs to 16 residues. Trimming pared 1 base from V and 0 bases from J, leaving 13 bases between. CDR3 DNA, as far as it was read: TGTGCCAGCAGCTTAGTACAGGGGAGGCCCTCCTACGAG. Encoded protein: CASSLVQGRPSYE. The whole CDR3 is CASSLVQGRPSYEQYF.

With respect to this clone: The read falls 3 residues short of the CDR3 end, and the missing part is taken from the germline J gene. The rearrangement links TRBV20-1 to TRBJ1-1, with 8 bases aligning to TRBD1. J lost 1 base, V lost 6 bases, and 4 bases had no gene match. Germline values: CDR1 DFQATT, CDR2 SNEGSKA (reference sequence). The CDR3 sequence is 13 residues long. The sequenced part of the CDR3 DNA is TGCAGTGCCTTTGACAGGGGGAACACTGAA. Translating it yields CSAFDRGNTE. The entire CDR3 is CSAFDRGNTEAFF.

In the case of this clone: Coverage ceases 3 residues before the CDR3 finishes, and the germline J gene fills in the end. The genes are TRBV12-3 or TRBV12-4 and TRBJ2-2; TRBD2 agrees at 7 bases. The CDR3 spans 16 residues. Trimming at V came to 2 bases and at J to 7 bases, leaving 10 bases not matched to a gene. The CDR3 DNA, read in part, is TGTGCCAGCAGTTTAATTTTCGGGGGGAGGGGCGGGGAG. Translating it yields CASSLIFGGRGGE. The full CDR3 sequence reads CASSLIFGGRGGELFF.

With respect to this clone: Sequencing ends 3 residues short of the CDR3 end; the germline J gene provides the rest. The rearrangement links TRBV5-1 to TRBJ2-7; a possible D gene is TRBD2 (6 bases). The germline V gene has CDR1 SGHRS and CDR2 YFSETQ. CDR3 length equals 14 residues. The germline V and J ends were trimmed by 5 bases and 2 bases, with 14 bases remaining between them. CDR3 protein: CASRARDSTYEQYF. CDR3 bases read: TGCGCCAGCAGGGCTAGGGACTCCACCTACGAG.

In the case of this clone: The read finishes 3 residues shy of the CDR3 end, and the germline J gene is used to complete it. The J gene is TRBJ2-5, the V gene TRBV11-2; TRBD2 is a possible D gene (7 bases). This CDR3 is built from 14 residues. Trimming left V 2 bases short and J 5 bases short, with 12 bases between. Germline CDR1 and CDR2: SGHAT and FQNNGV. CDR3 region: CASSLFRGGETQYF. Incomplete CDR3 DNA: TGTGCCAGCAGCTTATTCAGGGGAGGGGAGACC.

To note about this clone: Read coverage stops 3 residues before the CDR3 terminus; the germline J gene supplies the remainder. This chain uses TRBV7-9 with TRBJ2-2; D uncertain. With 6 bases removed from V and 2 bases from J, the gap between germline ends came to 10 bases. The germline V gene encodes CDR1 SEHNR and CDR2 FQNEAQ (reference sequence). There are 14 residues in the CDR3. CDR3 bases read: TGTGCCAGCAGTTCCTTGTTTAACACCGGGGAG. Its protein product is CASSSLFNTGE. The whole CDR3 is CASSSLFNTGELFF.

In the case of this clone: The sequenced fragment ends 3 residues before the CDR3 boundary, so the rest is inferred from the germline J gene. The chain joins TRBV2 to TRBJ2-7, with D perhaps matching TRBD1 (6 bases). Germline V gives CDR1 SNHLY, CDR2 FYNNEI. The CDR3 loop spans 15 amino acids. V gave up 6 bases and J gave up 3 bases, with 18 bases separating them. The CDR3 reads CASRQDGTPIYEQYF. CDR3 DNA, as far as it was read: TGTGCCAGCAGACAAGACGGGACACCTATCTACGAG.

As concerns this clone: The observed sequence ends 3 residues before the CDR3 terminus, with the missing tail filled in from the germline J gene. The rearrangement joins TRBV13 to TRBJ1-1, with a possible D match to TRBD1 (5 bases). The CDR3 runs to 12 residues. V lost 3 bases and J 6 bases, leaving 8 bases between the germline ends. Germline lookup yields CDR1 PRHDT and CDR2 FYEKMQ (reference sequence). The sequenced CDR3 bases are TGTGCCAGCAGCTTCCCGGGGGCTGAA. This sequence encodes CASSFPGAE. The whole CDR3 reads CASSFPGAEAFF.

A remark on this clone: Compared with germline, one end of the junction differs, possibly owing to a read error. Read sequence stops 3 residues before the CDR3 end, and the germline J gene provides the missing end. The J gene is TRBJ2-7, the V gene TRBV4-2, with 13 bases lining up with TRBD2. CDR1 and CDR2 (germline): LGHNA, YNFKEQ. The CDR3 contains 17 residues. CDR3 residues: CASSRGLAGELVYEQYF. The covered CDR3 bases are TGCGCCAGCAGCCGCGGACTAGCGGGAGAGCTGGTCTACGAG.

A note on this clone: The read comes to an end 3 residues before the CDR3 does, leaving the germline J gene to fill in the end. The chain has TRBV6-2 or TRBV6-3 and TRBJ2-1; TRBD2 agrees at 9 bases. Losses at the gene ends were 6 bases for V and 8 bases for J; bases not matched to a gene: 11. The germline V gene encodes CDR1 MNHEY and CDR2 SVGEGT. The CDR3 extends over 15 amino acids. The CDR3 sequence: CASSPPGLASHEQFF. The sequenced part of the CDR3 DNA is TGTGCCAGCAGCCCCCCGGGACTAGCTAGCCATGAG.

Concerning this clone: The read finishes 3 residues shy of the CDR3 end, and the germline J gene is used to complete it. The chain recombines TRBV30 with TRBJ2-3; 9 bases are a match to TRBD1. Germline V gene sequence: CDR1 GTSNPN, CDR2 SVGIG (reference sequence). V was clipped by 0 bases and J by 6 bases; unmatched bases: 4. The CDR3 is made up of 14 amino acids. CDR3 sequence: CAWSVDRGIDTQYF. The part of the CDR3 DNA that was read is TGTGCCTGGAGTGTAGACAGGGGGATCGATACG.

The CDR3 bases that were read are TGTGCCAGCTCCCCAGACAGTAACTATGGC. Translation gives CASSPDSNYG. The entire CDR3 protein is CASSPDSNYGYTF. The chain recombines TRBV18 with TRBJ1-2; TRBD1 is a possible D gene (5 bases). Read coverage stops 3 residues before the CDR3 terminus; the germline J gene supplies the remainder. Trimming took off 6 bases at V and 1 base at J, with 9 bases between the two ends. The CDR3 covers 13 residues. The germline V gene has CDR1 KGHSH and CDR2 LQKENI.